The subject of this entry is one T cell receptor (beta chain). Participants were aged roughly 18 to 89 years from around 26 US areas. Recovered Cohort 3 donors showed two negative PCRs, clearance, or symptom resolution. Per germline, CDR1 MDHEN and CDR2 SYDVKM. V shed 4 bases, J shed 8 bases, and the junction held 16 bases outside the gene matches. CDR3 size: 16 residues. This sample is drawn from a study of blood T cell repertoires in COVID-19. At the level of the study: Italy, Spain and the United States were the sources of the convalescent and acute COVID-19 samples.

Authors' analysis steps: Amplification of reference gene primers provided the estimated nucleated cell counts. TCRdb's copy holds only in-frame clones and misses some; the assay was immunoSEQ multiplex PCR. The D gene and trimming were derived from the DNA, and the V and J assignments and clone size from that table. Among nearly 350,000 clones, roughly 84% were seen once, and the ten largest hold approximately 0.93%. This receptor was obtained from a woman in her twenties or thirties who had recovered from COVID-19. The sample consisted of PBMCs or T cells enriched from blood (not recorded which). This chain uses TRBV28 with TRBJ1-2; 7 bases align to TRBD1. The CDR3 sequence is CASSSDLRGFANGYTF. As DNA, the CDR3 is TGTGCCAGCAGTTCTGACCTCAGGGGGTTTGCGAACGGCTACACCTTC.